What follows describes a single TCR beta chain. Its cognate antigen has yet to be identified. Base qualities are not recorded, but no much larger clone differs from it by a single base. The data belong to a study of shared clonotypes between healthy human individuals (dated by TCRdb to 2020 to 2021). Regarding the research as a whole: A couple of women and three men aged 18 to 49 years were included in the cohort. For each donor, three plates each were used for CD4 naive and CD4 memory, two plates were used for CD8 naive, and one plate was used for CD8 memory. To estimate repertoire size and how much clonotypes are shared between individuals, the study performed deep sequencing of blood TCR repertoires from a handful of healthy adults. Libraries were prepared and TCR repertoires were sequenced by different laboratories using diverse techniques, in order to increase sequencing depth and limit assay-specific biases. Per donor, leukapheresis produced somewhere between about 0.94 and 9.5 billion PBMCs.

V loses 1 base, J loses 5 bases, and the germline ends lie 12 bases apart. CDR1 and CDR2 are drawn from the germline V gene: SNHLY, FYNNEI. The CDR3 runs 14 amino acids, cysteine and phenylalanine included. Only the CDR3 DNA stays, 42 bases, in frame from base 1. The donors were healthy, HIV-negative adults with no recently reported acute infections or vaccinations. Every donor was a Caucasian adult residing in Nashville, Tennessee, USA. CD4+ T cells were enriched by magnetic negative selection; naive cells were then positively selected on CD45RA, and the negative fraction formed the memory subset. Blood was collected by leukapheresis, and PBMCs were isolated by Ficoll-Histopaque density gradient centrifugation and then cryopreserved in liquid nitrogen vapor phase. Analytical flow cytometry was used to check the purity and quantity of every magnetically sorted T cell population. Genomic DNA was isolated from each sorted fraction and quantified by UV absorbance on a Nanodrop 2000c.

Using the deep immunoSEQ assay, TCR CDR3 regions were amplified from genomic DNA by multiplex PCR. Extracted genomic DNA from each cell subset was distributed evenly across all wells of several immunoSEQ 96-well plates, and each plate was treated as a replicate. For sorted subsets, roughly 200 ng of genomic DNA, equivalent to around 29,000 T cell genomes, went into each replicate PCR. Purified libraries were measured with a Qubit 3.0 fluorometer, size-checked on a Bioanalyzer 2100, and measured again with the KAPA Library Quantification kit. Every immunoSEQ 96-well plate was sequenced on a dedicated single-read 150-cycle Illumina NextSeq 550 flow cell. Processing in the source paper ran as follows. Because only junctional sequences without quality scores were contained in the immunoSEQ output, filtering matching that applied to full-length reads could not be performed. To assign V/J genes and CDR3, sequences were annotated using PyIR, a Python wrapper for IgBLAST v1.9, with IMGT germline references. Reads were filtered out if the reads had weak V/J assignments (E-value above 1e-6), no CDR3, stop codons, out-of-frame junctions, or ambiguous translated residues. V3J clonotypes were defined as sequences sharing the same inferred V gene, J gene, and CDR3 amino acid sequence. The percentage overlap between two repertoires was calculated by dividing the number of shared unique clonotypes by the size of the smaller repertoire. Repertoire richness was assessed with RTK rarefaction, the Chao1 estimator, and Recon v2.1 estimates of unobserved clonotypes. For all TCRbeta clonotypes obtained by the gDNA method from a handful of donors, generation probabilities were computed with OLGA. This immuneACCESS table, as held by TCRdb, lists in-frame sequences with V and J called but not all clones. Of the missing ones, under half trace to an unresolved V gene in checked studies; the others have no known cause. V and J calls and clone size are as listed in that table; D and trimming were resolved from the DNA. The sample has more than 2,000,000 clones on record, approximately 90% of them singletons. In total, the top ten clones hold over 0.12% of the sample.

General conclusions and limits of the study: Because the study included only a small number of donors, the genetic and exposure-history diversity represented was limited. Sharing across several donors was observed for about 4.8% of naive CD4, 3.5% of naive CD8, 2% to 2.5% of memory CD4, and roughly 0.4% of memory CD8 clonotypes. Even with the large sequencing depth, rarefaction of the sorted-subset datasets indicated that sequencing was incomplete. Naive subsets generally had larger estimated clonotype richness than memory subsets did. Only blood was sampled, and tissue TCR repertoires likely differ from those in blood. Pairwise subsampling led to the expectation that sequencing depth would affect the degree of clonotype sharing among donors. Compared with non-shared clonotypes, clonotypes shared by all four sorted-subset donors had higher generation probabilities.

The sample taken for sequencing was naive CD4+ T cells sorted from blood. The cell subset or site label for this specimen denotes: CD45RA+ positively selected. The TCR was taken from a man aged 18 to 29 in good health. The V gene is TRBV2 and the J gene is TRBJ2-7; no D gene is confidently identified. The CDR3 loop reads CASSEEGFGDEQYF. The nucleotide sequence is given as TGTGCCAGCAGTGAAGAAGGGTTCGGCGACGAGCAGTACTTC.